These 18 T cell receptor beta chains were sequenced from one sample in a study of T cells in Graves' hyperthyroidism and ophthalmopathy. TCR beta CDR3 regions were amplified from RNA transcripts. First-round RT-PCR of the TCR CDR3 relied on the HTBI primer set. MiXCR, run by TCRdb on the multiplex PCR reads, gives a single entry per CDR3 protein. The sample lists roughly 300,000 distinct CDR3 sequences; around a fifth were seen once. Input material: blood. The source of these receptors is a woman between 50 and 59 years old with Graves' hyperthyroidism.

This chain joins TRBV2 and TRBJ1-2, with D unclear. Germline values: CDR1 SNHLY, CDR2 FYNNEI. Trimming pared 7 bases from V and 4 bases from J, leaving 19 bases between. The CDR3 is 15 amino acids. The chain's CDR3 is CASTEGPDLSYGYTF. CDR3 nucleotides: TGTGCCAGCACCGAGGGTCCGGACCTAAGCTATGGCTACACCTTC.

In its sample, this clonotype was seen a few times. The CDR3 sequence: CASSSTETSTDTQYF. As DNA, the CDR3 is TGCGCCAGCAGCAGTACAGAGACTAGCACAGATACGCAGTATTTT. This chain links TRBV5-1 with TRBJ2-3, with D hard to call. Between the trimmed V and J ends, which lost 4 bases and 0 bases, there was a span of 12 bases. There are 15 residues in the CDR3. Germline V gene sequence: CDR1 SGHRS, CDR2 YFSETQ.

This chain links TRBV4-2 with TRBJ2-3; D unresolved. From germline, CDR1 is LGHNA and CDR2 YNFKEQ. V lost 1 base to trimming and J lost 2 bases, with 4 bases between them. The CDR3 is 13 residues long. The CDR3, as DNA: TGTGCCAGCAGCCAAGCAGCCACAGATACGCAGTATTTT. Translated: CASSQAATDTQYF.

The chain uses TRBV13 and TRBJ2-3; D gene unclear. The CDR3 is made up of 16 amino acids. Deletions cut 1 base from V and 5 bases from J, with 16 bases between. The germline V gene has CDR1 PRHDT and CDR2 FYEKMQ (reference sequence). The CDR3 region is CASSLVSTNIRDTQYF. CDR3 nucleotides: TGTGCCAGCAGCTTAGTTTCGACAAATATCAGAGATACGCAGTATTTT.

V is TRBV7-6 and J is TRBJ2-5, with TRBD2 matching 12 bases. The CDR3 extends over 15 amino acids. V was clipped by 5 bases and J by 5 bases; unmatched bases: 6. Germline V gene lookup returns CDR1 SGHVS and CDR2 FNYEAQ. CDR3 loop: CASSIPTSGSETQYF. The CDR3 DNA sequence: TGTGCCAGCAGCATCCCGACTAGCGGGAGTGAGACCCAGTACTTC. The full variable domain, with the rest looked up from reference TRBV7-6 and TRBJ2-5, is GAGVSQSPRYKVTKRGQDVALRCDPISGHVSLYWYRQALGQGPEFLTYFNYEAQQDKSGLPNDRFSAERPEGSISTLTIQRTEQRDSAMYRCASSIPTSGSETQYFGPGTRLLVL.

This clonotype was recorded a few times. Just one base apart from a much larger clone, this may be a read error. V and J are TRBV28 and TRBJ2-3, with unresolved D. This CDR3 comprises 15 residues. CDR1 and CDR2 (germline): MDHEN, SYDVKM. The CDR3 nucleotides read TGTGCCAGCAGTTCCCAGCGACTCTTCACAGATGCGCAGTATTTT. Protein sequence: CASSSQRLFTDAQYF.

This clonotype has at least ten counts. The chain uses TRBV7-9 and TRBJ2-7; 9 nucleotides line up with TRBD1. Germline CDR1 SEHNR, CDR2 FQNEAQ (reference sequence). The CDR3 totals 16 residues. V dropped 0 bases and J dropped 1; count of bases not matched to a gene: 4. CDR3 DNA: TGTGCCAGCAGCTTAGCAACCGGGACAGGGTCCTACGAGCAGTACTTC. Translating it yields CASSLATGTGSYEQYF.

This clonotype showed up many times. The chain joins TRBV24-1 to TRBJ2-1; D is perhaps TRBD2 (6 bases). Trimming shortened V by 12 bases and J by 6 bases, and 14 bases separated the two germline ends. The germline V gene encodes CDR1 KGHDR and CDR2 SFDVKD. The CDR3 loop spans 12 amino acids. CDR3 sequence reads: CAVGYGGNEQFF. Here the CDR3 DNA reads TGTGCCGTCGGATACGGGGGCAATGAGCAGTTCTTC.

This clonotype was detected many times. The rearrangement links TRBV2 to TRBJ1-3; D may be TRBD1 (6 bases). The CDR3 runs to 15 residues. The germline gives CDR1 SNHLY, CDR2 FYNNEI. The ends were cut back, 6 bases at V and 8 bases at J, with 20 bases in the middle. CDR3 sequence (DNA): TGTGCCAGCAGCGACGGACAGAGCCTTAGGGACACCATATATTTT. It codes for CASSDGQSLRDTIYF.

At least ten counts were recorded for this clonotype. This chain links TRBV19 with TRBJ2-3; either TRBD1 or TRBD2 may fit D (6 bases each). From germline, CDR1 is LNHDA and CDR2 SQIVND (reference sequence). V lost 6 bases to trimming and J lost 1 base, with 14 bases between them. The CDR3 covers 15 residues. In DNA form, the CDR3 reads TGTGCCAGTAGGCGGGACAAATGGGGCACAGATACGCAGTATTTT. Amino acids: CASRRDKWGTDTQYF.

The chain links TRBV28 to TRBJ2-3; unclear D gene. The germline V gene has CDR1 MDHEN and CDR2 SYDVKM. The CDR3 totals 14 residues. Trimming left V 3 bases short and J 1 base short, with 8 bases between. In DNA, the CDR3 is TGTGCCAGCAGTTTCCTGCTGGGCACAGATACGCAGTATTTT. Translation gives CASSFLLGTDTQYF.

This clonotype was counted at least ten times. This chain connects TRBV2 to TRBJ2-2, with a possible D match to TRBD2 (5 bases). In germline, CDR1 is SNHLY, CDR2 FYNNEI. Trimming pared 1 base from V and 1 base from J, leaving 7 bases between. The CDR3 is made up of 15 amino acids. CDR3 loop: CASSEGTGNTGELFF. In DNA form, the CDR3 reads TGTGCCAGCAGTGAAGGGACTGGGAACACCGGGGAGCTGTTTTTT.

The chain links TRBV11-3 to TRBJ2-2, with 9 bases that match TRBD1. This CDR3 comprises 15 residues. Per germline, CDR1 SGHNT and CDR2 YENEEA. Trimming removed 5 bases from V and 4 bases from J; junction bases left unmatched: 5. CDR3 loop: CASSLTGGPTGELFF. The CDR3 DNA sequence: TGTGCCAGCAGCCTAACAGGGGGCCCCACCGGGGAGCTGTTTTTT.

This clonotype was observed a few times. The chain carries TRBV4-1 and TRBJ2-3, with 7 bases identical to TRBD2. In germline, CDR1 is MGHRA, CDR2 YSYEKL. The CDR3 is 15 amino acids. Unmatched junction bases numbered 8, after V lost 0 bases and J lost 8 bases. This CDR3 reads CASSQEDTSAATQYF. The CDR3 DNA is TGCGCCAGCAGCCAAGAAGACACTAGCGCGGCTACGCAGTATTTT.

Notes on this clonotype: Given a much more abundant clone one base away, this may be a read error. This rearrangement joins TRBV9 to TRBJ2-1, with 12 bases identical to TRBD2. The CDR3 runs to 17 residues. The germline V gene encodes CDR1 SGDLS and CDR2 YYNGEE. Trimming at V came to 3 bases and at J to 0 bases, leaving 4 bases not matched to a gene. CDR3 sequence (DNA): TGTGCCAGCAGCGCACTAGCGGGGGGCTCCTCCTACAATGAGCAGTTCTTC. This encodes CASSALAGGSSYNEQFF.

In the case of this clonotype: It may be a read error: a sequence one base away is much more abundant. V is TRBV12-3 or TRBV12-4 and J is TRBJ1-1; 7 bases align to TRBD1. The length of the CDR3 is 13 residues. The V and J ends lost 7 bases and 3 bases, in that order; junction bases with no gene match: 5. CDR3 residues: CASTQGGDTEAFF. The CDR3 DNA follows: TGTGCCAGCACCCAGGGGGGGGACACTGAAGCTTTCTTT.

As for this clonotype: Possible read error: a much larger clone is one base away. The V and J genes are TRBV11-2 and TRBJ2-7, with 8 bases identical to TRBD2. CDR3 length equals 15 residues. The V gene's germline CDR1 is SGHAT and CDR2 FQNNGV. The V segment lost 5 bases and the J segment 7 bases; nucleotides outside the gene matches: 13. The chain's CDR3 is CASSQESRGAGEQYF. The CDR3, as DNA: TGTGCCAGCAGCCAAGAGTCGCGGGGGGCGGGTGAGCAGTACTTC.

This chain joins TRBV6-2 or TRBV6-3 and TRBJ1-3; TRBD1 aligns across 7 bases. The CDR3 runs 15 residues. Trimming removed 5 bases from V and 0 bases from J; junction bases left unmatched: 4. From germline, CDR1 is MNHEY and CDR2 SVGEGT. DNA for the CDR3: TGTGCCAGCAGTCAGACAGGGCGCTCTGGAAACACCATATATTTT. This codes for CASSQTGRSGNTIYF.